The 10 T cell receptor beta chains listed next were all sequenced from one sample in a study of blood T cell repertoires in COVID-19. Libraries were prepared by immunoSEQ multiplex PCR; TCRdb keeps only in-frame clonotypes and omits some of them. The sample has some 520,000 clones; 89% are singletons. What was sequenced was peripheral blood. These receptors were obtained from a man younger than 35 with COVID-19, enrolled during active disease.

The chain is built from TRBV19 and TRBJ1-3; 7 bases match TRBD1. Germline loops: CDR1 LNHDA, CDR2 SQIVND (reference sequence). V was clipped by 2 bases and J by 1 base; unmatched bases: 11. CDR3 length equals 18 residues. The CDR3 spells CASSILATGTLSGNTIYF. CDR3 DNA sequence: TGTGCCAGTAGTATATTGGCGACAGGGACCCTATCTGGAAACACCATATATTTT.

The V and J genes are TRBV19 and TRBJ2-7; 7 bases align to TRBD1. Germline lookup yields CDR1 LNHDA and CDR2 SQIVND (reference sequence). The CDR3 totals 13 residues. V trimming: 4 bases; J trimming: 3 bases; junction bases outside the gene matches: 3. This CDR3 reads CASSKDRLYEQYF. For the CDR3, the DNA is TGTGCCAGTAGTAAGGACAGGCTCTACGAGCAGTACTTC.

The V and J genes are TRBV14 and TRBJ2-2; 7 nucleotides agree with TRBD1. This CDR3 contains 15 residues. Germline loops: CDR1 SGHDN, CDR2 FVKESK. Trimming removed 9 bases from V and 1 base from J; junction bases left unmatched: 8. The CDR3 protein is CASRKGGGNTGELFF. The CDR3 DNA reads as TGTGCCAGTCGCAAAGGGGGCGGGAACACCGGGGAGCTGTTTTTT.

The chain is built from TRBV29-1 and TRBJ2-7, with TRBD1 matching over 9 bases. The CDR3 consists of 15 residues. V shed 2 bases, J shed 0 bases, and the junction held 5 bases outside the gene matches. Germline assignment: CDR1 SQVTM and CDR2 ANQGSEA. CDR3 region: CSVERDRESSYEQYF. The CDR3 region has the DNA TGCAGCGTTGAAAGGGACAGGGAGAGCTCCTACGAGCAGTACTTC.

The chain couples TRBV5-6 to TRBJ2-7; TRBD2 aligns across 8 bases. Germline-derived CDR1 and CDR2 are SGHDT and YYEEEE. The junction had 3 bases not matched to a gene; V was cut back by 3 bases and J by 1 base. This CDR3 region has 14 residues. CDR3: CASSSLADSYEQYF. CDR3 coding DNA: TGTGCCAGCAGCTCACTAGCGGATTCCTACGAGCAGTACTTC. Full variable domain (missing parts from reference TRBV5-6 and TRBJ2-7): DAGVTQSPTHLIKTRGQQVTLRCSPKSGHDTVSWYQQALGQGPQFIFQYYEEEERQRGNFPDRFSGHQFPNYSSELNVNALLLGDSALYLCASSSLADSYEQYFGPGTRLTVT.

This clone was observed once. For the CDR3, the DNA is TGCGCCAGCAGTCATAGCGGGAGTTCTGGGGCCAACGTCCTGACTTTC. Encoded protein: CASSHSGSSGANVLTF. The chain has TRBV10-2 and TRBJ2-6, with TRBD2 matching 9 bases. The CDR3 has 16 residues. Germline V gives CDR1 WSHSY, CDR2 SAAADI. Trimming at V came to 5 bases and at J to 1 base, leaving 3 bases not matched to a gene.

V and J are TRBV4-1 and TRBJ2-3, with 12 positions matching TRBD2. Germline-derived CDR1 and CDR2 are MGHRA and YSYEKL. The CDR3 extends over 16 amino acids. Germline trimming cut 1 base from V and 7 bases from J; bases unmatched to any gene: 6. The CDR3 DNA reads TGCGCCAGCAGCCAAGGCCGACTAGCGGGAGTCAATACGCAGTATTTT. This gives the protein CASSQGRLAGVNTQYF.

The chain is built from TRBV5-8 and TRBJ1-5, with 9 bases aligning to TRBD1. Germline lookup yields CDR1 SGHTS and CDR2 YDEGEE. The CDR3 runs to 14 residues. V lost 4 bases and J lost 6; bases outside the gene matches: 5. The CDR3 loop reads CASSAGQGIQPQHF. CDR3 nucleotide sequence: TGTGCCAGCAGCGCCGGACAGGGGATTCAGCCCCAGCATTTT.

The gene calls are TRBV3-1 (or the pseudogene TRBV3-2) and TRBJ1-4, with TRBD1 matching 7 bases. Germline-derived CDR1 and CDR2 are LGHDT and YNNKEL (reference sequence). V lost 3 bases, J lost 7 bases, and 8 bases stayed unmatched. This CDR3 spans 15 amino acids. The CDR3 sequence is CASSQAKTGIEKLFF. The CDR3 nucleotides are TGTGCCAGCAGCCAGGCCAAGACAGGGATTGAAAAACTGTTTTTT.

The chain has TRBV5-1 and TRBJ1-1; TRBD1 aligns across 7 bases. The V gene's germline CDR1 is SGHRS and CDR2 YFSETQ. V gave up 3 bases and J gave up 1 base; unmatched junction bases: 3. This CDR3 contains 14 residues. The CDR3 bases are TGCGCCAGCAGCTACGGACAGGAGAACACTGAAGCTTTCTTT. Its translation: CASSYGQENTEAFF. The full variable domain, with the rest looked up from reference TRBV5-1 and TRBJ1-1, is KAGVTQTPRYLIKTRGQQVTLSCSPISGHRSVSWYQQTPGQGLQFLFEYFSETQRNKGNFPGRFSGRQFSNSRSEMNVSTLELGDSALYLCASSYGQENTEAFFGQGTRLTVV.